The 25 T cell receptor beta chains listed next were all sequenced from one sample in a study of blood T cell repertoires in COVID-19. Profiling relied on immunoSEQ multiplex PCR, and the TCRdb table lists in-frame clones only, not all of them. Seen here are approximately 240,000 clones, approximately 80% observed once, and the top ten hold about 5.1%. The sequencing input was peripheral blood. The receptors originated from a woman aged 60-75 years who had recovered from COVID-19.

The chain couples TRBV11-2 to TRBJ1-3; 7 bases map to TRBD1. There are 15 residues in the CDR3. CDR1 is SGHAT and CDR2 is FQNNGV in the germline V gene. Losses at the gene ends were 4 bases for V and 3 bases for J; bases not matched to a gene: 6. CDR3 bases: TGTGCCAGCAGCTGGCAGACAGGGTATGGAAACACCATATATTTT. Amino acid sequence: CASSWQTGYGNTIYF.

The rearrangement joins TRBV19 to TRBJ1-4; D perhaps matches TRBD1 (5 bases). The CDR3 runs to 15 residues. V dropped 6 bases and J dropped 3 bases, with 14 bases sitting between them. The V gene's germline CDR1 is LNHDA and CDR2 SQIVND (reference sequence). CDR3 nucleotides: TGTGCCAGTAGCGAGGGGAGGAGATCTAATGAAAAACTGTTTTTT. Protein: CASSEGRRSNEKLFF. The whole variable domain, remainder taken from reference TRBV19 and TRBJ1-4, is DGGITQSPKYLFRKEGQNVTLSCEQNLNHDAMYWYRQDPGQGLRLIYYSQIVNDFQKGDIAEGYSVSREKKESFPLTVTSAQKNPTAFYLCASSEGRRSNEKLFFGSGTQLSVL.

This clone was detected ten times or more. This chain connects TRBV5-1 to TRBJ1-1, with D possibly being TRBD1 (5 bases). This CDR3 is 14 amino acids long. V lost 0 bases and J 5 bases, leaving 11 bases between the germline ends. CDR1 and CDR2 (germline): SGHRS, YFSETQ. CDR3: CASSLAQGETEAFF. The DNA of the CDR3 is TGCGCCAGCAGCTTGGCTCAGGGCGAGACTGAAGCTTTCTTT.

This chain joins TRBV15 and TRBJ1-2, with TRBD1 matching 7 bases. Trimming took 5 bases from V and 4 from J; bases not matched to a gene: 7. CDR1 and CDR2 from the germline V gene are LNHNV and YYDKDF (reference sequence). This CDR3 has 14 amino acids. The DNA for the CDR3 is TGTGCCACCAGCGGCTACAGGGGTGGCTATGGCTACACCTTC. The encoded protein is CATSGYRGGYGYTF.

This clone was seen just once. The chain recombines TRBV15 with TRBJ1-2; 7 bases are shared with TRBD1. J gave up 5 bases and V 0 bases, and 3 bases lay outside the gene matches. This CDR3 region has 14 residues. Germline CDR1 and CDR2: LNHNV and YYDKDF (reference sequence). The CDR3 nucleotides are TGTGCCACCAGCAGAGATCGACAGGGATATGGCTACACCTTC. It is translated as CATSRDRQGYGYTF.

The V call is TRBV7-9, the J call TRBJ1-1; possible D gene TRBD1, 5 bases. The V gene's germline CDR1 is SEHNR and CDR2 FQNEAQ (reference sequence). Trimming removed 3 bases from V and 0 bases from J, with 11 bases in between. The CDR3 contains 15 residues. The CDR3 coding sequence is TGTGCCAGCAGCTTGTTCGGGGGAATGAACACTGAAGCTTTCTTT. Translating it yields CASSLFGGMNTEAFF.

V usage is TRBV4-2 and J usage is TRBJ2-2; 12 nucleotides match TRBD2. V was pared by 3 bases and J by 7 bases, with 6 bases of the junction left unmatched. The germline gives CDR1 LGHNA, CDR2 YNFKEQ. The CDR3 is 16 residues long. The CDR3 sequence: CASSQVLAGGDGELFF. The CDR3 DNA is TGTGCCAGCAGCCAGGTTCTAGCGGGGGGGGACGGGGAGCTGTTTTTT.

This chain joins TRBV15 and TRBJ1-4; maybe TRBD1 (5 bases). V was cut by 0 bases and J by 8 bases, with 13 bases left in between. This CDR3 contains 15 residues. The V gene's germline CDR1 is LNHNV and CDR2 YYDKDF (reference sequence). The CDR3 is CATSRDRQGWEKLFF. The CDR3 coding sequence is TGTGCCACCAGCAGAGACCGGCAGGGTTGGGAAAAACTGTTTTTT. The entire variable domain, with the rest obtained from reference TRBV15 and TRBJ1-4, is as follows: DAMVIQNPRYQVTQFGKPVTLSCSQTLNHNVMYWYQQKSSQAPKLLFHYYDKDFNNEADTPDNFQSRRPNTSFCFLDIRSPGLGDTAMYLCATSRDRQGWEKLFFGSGTQLSVL.

This clone was seen a single time. The chain uses TRBV19 and TRBJ1-2, with D maybe TRBD1 (6 bases). The V end lost 5 bases, the J end lost 8 bases, and 18 bases lay between the germline ends. CDR3 length equals 14 residues. Germline V lookup: CDR1 LNHDA, CDR2 SQIVND (reference sequence). The CDR3 region is CASSVAGPGGGYTF. CDR3 DNA: TGTGCCAGTAGTGTCGCTGGCCCGGGGGGCGGCTACACCTTC.

Turning to this clone: At one boundary the junction diverges from the germline segment, which might be a read error. The rearrangement links TRBV7-2 to TRBJ1-5; no clear D. Germline V CDR1 and CDR2: SGHTA, FQGNSA. The CDR3 is 13 amino acids. CDR3 sequence reads: CASSLSSDQPQHF. CDR3 DNA sequence: TGTGCCAGCAGCTTAAGTAGCGATCAGCCCCAGCATTTT.

The rearrangement links TRBV4-2 to TRBJ2-3, with D possibly being TRBD1 (6 bases). This CDR3 is built from 18 residues. Trimming removed 4 bases at V and 0 bases at J, with 20 bases between. Germline-derived CDR1 and CDR2 are LGHNA and YNFKEQ. For the CDR3, the DNA is TGTGCCAGCAGCCTTAAAGGGGGTGGGGACCAAAGCACAGATACGCAGTATTTT. It codes for CASSLKGGGDQSTDTQYF.

The chain is built from TRBV6-6 and TRBJ2-3, with 11 bases lining up with TRBD1. The CDR3 totals 15 residues. Germline V CDR1 and CDR2: MNHNY, SVGAGI (reference sequence). The J segment lost 4 bases and the V segment lost 5 bases, leaving 5 bases of the junction unmatched. The CDR3 spells CASSPPGQGADTQYF. In DNA form, the CDR3 reads TGTGCCAGCAGTCCTCCGGGACAGGGGGCAGATACGCAGTATTTT.

V and J are TRBV11-2 and TRBJ2-1; D might be TRBD2 (6 bases). The CDR3 is made up of 13 amino acids. V lost 1 base, J lost 6 bases, and 7 bases lay in between. Germline-derived CDR1 and CDR2 are SGHAT and FQNNGV. The CDR3 is CASSLGAGNEQFF. CDR3 coding DNA: TGTGCCAGCAGCTTAGGAGCGGGCAATGAGCAGTTCTTC. The complete variable domain, with remaining parts taken from reference TRBV11-2 and TRBJ2-1, reads EAGVAQSPRYKIIEKRQSVAFWCNPISGHATLYWYQQILGQGPKLLIQFQNNGVVDDSQLPKDRFSAERLKGVDSTLKIQPAKLEDSAVYLCASSLGAGNEQFFGPGTRLTVL.

V and J are TRBV5-7 and TRBJ2-7; D gene unclear. TRBV5-7 is an ORF, with its function uncertain. The CDR3 sequence is 13 residues long. V gave up 7 bases and J gave up 5 bases, with 16 bases separating them. The CDR3 loop is CASPPTFAHEQYF. CDR3 DNA: TGTGCCAGCCCTCCGACATTCGCCCACGAGCAGTACTTC.

The chain has TRBV18 and TRBJ2-1; the D gene is possibly TRBD2 (5 bases). Looked up from germline, CDR1 is KGHSH and CDR2 is LQKENI. This CDR3 is 15 amino acids long. V was pared by 6 bases and J by 3 bases, with 15 bases between. CDR3 nucleotides: TGTGCCAGCTCCCAAAGGTCGGGGAACTACAATGAGCAGTTCTTC. This codes for CASSQRSGNYNEQFF.

The J gene is TRBJ2-2, the V gene TRBV9, with D possibly matching TRBD1 (6 bases). Looked up from germline, CDR1 is SGDLS and CDR2 is YYNGEE. Trimming left V 5 bases short and J 7 bases short, with 12 bases between. The CDR3 runs to 13 residues. CDR3 DNA: TGTGCCAGCAGTTACAGGGTCGGCGGGGAGCTGTTTTTT. Amino acid sequence: CASSYRVGGELFF.

The chain couples TRBV27 to TRBJ2-3; D not certain. V lost 5 bases, J lost 2 bases, and 29 bases lay in between. Germline V lookup: CDR1 MNHEY, CDR2 SMNVEV (reference sequence). The CDR3 is made up of 20 amino acids. DNA of the CDR3: TGTGCCAGCAGTCTCCTTGGTAGCTTCAGCCCTGGTGGTCACACAGATACGCAGTATTTT. It specifies CASSLLGSFSPGGHTDTQYF.

The chain links TRBV9 to TRBJ1-5; D not resolved. This CDR3 contains 13 residues. Trimming shortened V by 4 bases and J by 4 bases, and 9 bases separated the two germline ends. Germline-derived CDR1 and CDR2 are SGDLS and YYNGEE. The CDR3, as DNA: TGTGCCAGCAGCATAGGTGAGAATCAGCCCCAGCATTTT. Translated: CASSIGENQPQHF.

The V call is TRBV3-1 (or the pseudogene TRBV3-2), the J call TRBJ2-2; D might be TRBD2 (5 bases). V lost 0 bases and J lost 6, with 8 bases in between. This CDR3 is built from 14 residues. The germline CDR1 and CDR2 sequences are LGHDT and YNNKEL (reference sequence). The CDR3 here is CASSQDPGSGELFF. The CDR3 coding sequence is TGTGCCAGCAGCCAAGATCCGGGGTCCGGGGAGCTGTTTTTT.

The rearrangement links TRBV2 to TRBJ2-7; a possible D gene is TRBD1 (6 bases). This CDR3 spans 14 amino acids. Trimming cost V 3 bases and J 2 bases, with 11 bases left between them. From germline, CDR1 is SNHLY and CDR2 FYNNEI. CDR3 in amino acids: CASSESGDTYEQYF. The CDR3 nucleotides read TGTGCCAGCAGTGAGTCCGGGGACACCTACGAGCAGTACTTC.

This sequence joins TRBV6-5 and TRBJ2-1, with D hard to call. CDR3 size: 13 residues. V shed 1 base and J shed 7 bases, with 8 bases lying between them. Germline lookup yields CDR1 MNHEY and CDR2 SVGAGI. CDR3 sequence reads: CASSYYGDNEQFF. The CDR3 DNA sequence: TGTGCCAGCAGTTACTACGGAGATAATGAGCAGTTCTTC.

The chain carries TRBV21-1 and TRBJ1-4; TRBD1 was called by the table and not checked on the DNA. TRBV21-1 is listed as a pseudogene. CDR3 length equals 18 residues. As DNA, the CDR3 is TGTGCCAGCAGCAAGCCGGGACAGGGGTATCGCTCTAATGAAAAACTGTTTTTT. Translation gives CASSKPGQGYRSNEKLFF.

The V gene is TRBV29-1, the J gene TRBJ1-2; 8 nucleotides line up with TRBD1. This CDR3 spans 15 amino acids. Germline V gene data show CDR1 as SQVTM and CDR2 as ANQGSEA. J gave up 5 bases and V 2 bases, and 10 bases lay outside the gene matches. CDR3 bases: TGCAGCGTTGAACCGGTGGACACAGGGGGTTATGGCTACACCTTC. It encodes CSVEPVDTGGYGYTF. Looking up the rest from reference TRBV29-1 and TRBJ1-2 gives the full variable domain: SAVISQKPSRDICQRGTSLTIQCQVDSQVTMMFWYRQQPGQSLTLIATANQGSEATYESGFVIDKFPISRPNLTFSTLTVSNMSPEDSSIYLCSVEPVDTGGYGYTFGSGTRLTVV.

The CDR3 loop reads CATSDSTGQWSYEQYF. The CDR3 coding sequence is TGTGCCACCAGTGATTCCACGGGACAGTGGTCCTACGAGCAGTACTTC. This chain connects TRBV24-1 to TRBJ2-7, with 7 bases lining up with TRBD1. The CDR3 totals 16 residues. V was clipped by 2 bases and J by 1 base; unmatched bases: 7. Germline CDR1 reads KGHDR; CDR2 reads SFDVKD.

V is TRBV5-1 and J is TRBJ2-7; TRBD1 might be the D (6 bases). Per germline, CDR1 SGHRS and CDR2 YFSETQ. V lost 0 bases to trimming and J lost 2 bases, with 12 bases between them. The CDR3 length is 15 residues. CDR3 amino acids: CASSLVAGEPYEQYF. The DNA of the CDR3 is TGCGCCAGCAGCTTGGTAGCAGGGGAACCCTACGAGCAGTACTTC.